The 30 T cell receptor beta chains reported below all come from one sample, sequenced in a study of blood T cell repertoires in COVID-19. Repertoires were generated with immunoSEQ multiplex PCR, while TCRdb's copy carries only in-frame clones and drops some. Among fewer than 350,000 clones listed, approximately 83% were seen once. The specimen was peripheral blood. Receptors were obtained from a woman in her 30s who had recovered from COVID-19.

The rearrangement joins TRBV4-1 to TRBJ2-5; D is undetermined. V was pared by 0 bases and J by 6 bases, with 8 bases between. Per germline, CDR1 MGHRA and CDR2 YSYEKL. The CDR3 is 13 amino acids. The CDR3 coding sequence is TGCGCCAGCAGCCAAGAAGCCGCGAAGACCCAGTACTTC. This encodes CASSQEAAKTQYF.

J is TRBJ1-2 and V is TRBV7-8; weak D call: TRBD1 (5 bases). The length of the CDR3 is 16 residues. Germline values: CDR1 SGHVS, CDR2 FQNEAQ. The V and J ends lost 0 bases and 1 base respectively, with 12 bases between them. The CDR3 sequence is CASSLAAGLGNYGYTF. Here the CDR3 DNA reads TGTGCCAGCAGCTTAGCAGCGGGGCTGGGTAACTATGGCTACACCTTC.

CDR3: CATSPAGRAYGYTF. Written as DNA, the CDR3 is TGTGCCACCAGCCCGGCCGGCAGGGCTTATGGCTACACCTTC. The rearrangement joins TRBV15 to TRBJ1-2; possible D gene TRBD1, 5 bases. This CDR3 region has 14 residues. Per germline, CDR1 LNHNV and CDR2 YYDKDF (reference sequence). Deletions cut 5 bases from V and 5 bases from J, with 15 bases between.

The rearrangement links TRBV28 to TRBJ1-3; no firm D call. V lost 7 bases to trimming and J lost 4 bases, with 8 bases between them. CDR3 length: 12 residues. In germline, CDR1 is MDHEN, CDR2 SYDVKM. DNA of the CDR3: TGTGCCAGCACCCTCAGGGGAAACACCATATATTTT. This translates into CASTLRGNTIYF.

This clone was picked up one time. The V call is TRBV3-1 (or the pseudogene TRBV3-2), the J call TRBJ2-3; 8 nucleotides agree with TRBD2. This CDR3 comprises 14 residues. Losses at the gene ends were 7 bases for V and 2 bases for J; bases not matched to a gene: 5. Per the germline V gene, CDR1 is LGHDT and CDR2 is YNNKEL (reference sequence). The CDR3 sequence is CASKSAGDTDTQYF. The CDR3, as DNA: TGTGCCAGCAAATCAGCGGGGGACACAGATACGCAGTATTTT.

This chain links TRBV18 with TRBJ1-1; D is ambiguous. Per the germline V gene, CDR1 is KGHSH and CDR2 is LQKENI. This CDR3 region has 15 residues. V was pared by 0 bases and J by 0 bases, with 8 bases between. DNA for the CDR3: TGTGCCAGCTCACCACCAGCCAGGATGAACACTGAAGCTTTCTTT. Amino acid sequence: CASSPPARMNTEAFF.

The sample holds one count of this clone. J is TRBJ1-2 and V is TRBV7-8; D uncertain. Trimming took 3 bases from V and 0 from J, leaving 5 bases between them. This CDR3 has 13 residues. Germline values: CDR1 SGHVS, CDR2 FQNEAQ. For the CDR3, the DNA is TGTGCCAGCAGCTTCGTAGCTAACTATGGCTACACCTTC. It translates to CASSFVANYGYTF.

The chain joins TRBV5-1 to TRBJ2-3; TRBD1 is a possible D gene (6 bases). V was trimmed by 4 bases and J by 5 bases, leaving 11 bases between them. Germline V lookup: CDR1 SGHRS, CDR2 YFSETQ. This CDR3 has 13 amino acids. CDR3 loop: CASSRPGEDTQYF. CDR3 nucleotide sequence: TGCGCCAGCAGCCGCCCAGGGGAAGATACGCAGTATTTT.

This sequence joins TRBV13 and TRBJ2-1; D gene unclear. V lost 3 bases to trimming and J lost 4 bases, with 7 bases between them. Germline V gene lookup returns CDR1 PRHDT and CDR2 FYEKMQ (reference sequence). The CDR3 length is 13 residues. For the CDR3, the DNA is TGTGCCAGCAGCTTTTTTCGGTACAATGAGCAGTTCTTC. Encoded protein: CASSFFRYNEQFF. Supplemented by reference TRBV13 and TRBJ2-1, the full variable domain reads AAGVIQSPRHLIKEKRETATLKCYPIPRHDTVYWYQQGPGQDPQFLISFYEKMQSDKGSIPDRFSAQQFSDYHSELNMSSLELGDSALYFCASSFFRYNEQFFGPGTRLTVL.

The chain employs TRBV5-1 and TRBJ2-7, with 8 bases aligning to TRBD2. V lost 3 bases, J lost 3 bases, and 11 bases stayed unmatched. The V gene's germline CDR1 is SGHRS and CDR2 YFSETQ. The CDR3 covers 16 residues. The CDR3 DNA is TGCGCCAGCAGCTCCCAGGCGGGGGGTATCGGCTACGAGCAGTACTTC. It codes for CASSSQAGGIGYEQYF.

The chain is built from TRBV19 and TRBJ2-7; D remains ambiguous. V shed 6 bases and J shed 0 bases, with 9 bases lying between them. CDR1 and CDR2 from the germline V gene are LNHDA and SQIVND (reference sequence). The length of the CDR3 is 13 residues. The DNA for the CDR3 is TGTGCCAGTAGCCCCGAGGCCTCCTACGAGCAGTACTTC. Protein sequence: CASSPEASYEQYF.

The rearrangement joins TRBV6-5 to TRBJ2-7; 10 nucleotides agree with TRBD1. Looked up from germline, CDR1 is MNHEY and CDR2 is SVGAGI. Losses at the gene ends were 10 bases for V and 2 bases for J; bases not matched to a gene: 2. The CDR3 is 12 amino acids. CDR3 protein: CATGTGAYEQYF. The CDR3 nucleotides read TGTGCCACCGGGACAGGGGCCTACGAGCAGTACTTC.

The table lists this clone with a count of one. V gene TRBV7-2 combines with J gene TRBJ1-3; 11 bases line up with TRBD1. After removal of 5 bases from V and 2 bases from J, the junction contained 8 bases not matched to a gene. This CDR3 comprises 17 residues. Germline V lookup: CDR1 SGHTA, CDR2 FQGNSA. CDR3 sequence reads: CASSVTGGQGAGNTIYF. The CDR3, as DNA: TGTGCCAGCAGCGTCACCGGGGGACAGGGGGCTGGAAACACCATATATTTT.

The chain uses TRBV3-1 (or the pseudogene TRBV3-2) and TRBJ2-5, with 8 bases fitting TRBD2. V lost 4 bases, J lost 5 bases, and 6 bases stayed unmatched. In germline, CDR1 is LGHDT, CDR2 YNNKEL (reference sequence). This CDR3 has 14 amino acids. The CDR3, as DNA: TGTGCCAGCAGCCGAACGGGGGGGCGGGAGACCCAGTACTTC. The encoded protein is CASSRTGGRETQYF.

The chain has TRBV2 and TRBJ1-1; 7 bases are shared with TRBD1. The CDR3 is 14 residues long. V was pared by 7 bases and J by 3 bases, with 8 bases of the junction left unmatched. Germline V gene sequence: CDR1 SNHLY, CDR2 FYNNEI. The DNA for the CDR3 is TGTGCCAGCACCAACAGGGGTTGGGACACTGAAGCTTTCTTT. Translating gives CASTNRGWDTEAFF.

J is TRBJ2-7 and V is TRBV18, with D possibly being TRBD2 (5 bases). The CDR3 loop spans 17 amino acids. V was cut by 6 bases and J by 4 bases, with 25 bases left in between. Germline assignment: CDR1 KGHSH and CDR2 LQKENI. CDR3 sequence (DNA): TGTGCCAGCTCCTCCTCCCTGTGGGAGTACGATGCGTACGAGCAGTACTTC. Amino acid sequence: CASSSSLWEYDAYEQYF.

This clone was seen just once. The chain has TRBV2 and TRBJ1-1, with TRBD1 matching over 7 bases. J was trimmed by 9 bases and V by 8 bases; bases with no gene match: 6. Germline-derived CDR1 and CDR2 are SNHLY and FYNNEI. This CDR3 is built from 11 residues. For the CDR3, the DNA is TGTGCCAGCCTAGAACAGGGGCAAGCTTTCTTT. This encodes CASLEQGQAFF.

The CDR3 DNA reads TGTGCCAGCAGCCAACCCGGGACAGGGACGTCCTACGAGCAGTACTTC. It translates to CASSQPGTGTSYEQYF. The V and J genes are TRBV3-1 (or the pseudogene TRBV3-2) and TRBJ2-7; the match to TRBD1 covers 9 bases. Germline loops: CDR1 LGHDT, CDR2 YNNKEL (reference sequence). This CDR3 contains 16 residues. After removal of 2 bases from V and 1 base from J, the junction contained 6 bases not matched to a gene.

Only a few counts were recorded for this clone. The chain has TRBV13 and TRBJ2-5; maybe TRBD2 (6 bases). CDR1 and CDR2 from the germline V gene are PRHDT and FYEKMQ (reference sequence). Trimming stripped 5 bases from V and 3 bases from J, with 19 bases between. The CDR3 runs to 16 residues. The CDR3 spells CASSRRSGAREETQYF. The CDR3 region has the DNA TGTGCCAGCAGCCGCCGGTCGGGAGCCCGAGAAGAGACCCAGTACTTC.

V usage is TRBV15 and J usage is TRBJ2-7; D gene unclear. V was pared by 2 bases and J by 5 bases, with 10 bases between. Germline lookup yields CDR1 LNHNV and CDR2 YYDKDF (reference sequence). CDR3 length equals 13 residues. The CDR3 loop is CATSRTVIHEQYF. The CDR3 DNA follows: TGTGCCACCAGCAGAACGGTCATCCACGAGCAGTACTTC.

The rearrangement uses TRBV11-1 and TRBJ2-1; the match to TRBD2 covers 9 bases. The CDR3 contains 14 residues. Germline lookup yields CDR1 SGHAT and CDR2 FQDESV (reference sequence). With 5 bases clipped from V and 5 bases from J, the junction kept 4 bases outside the gene matches. The CDR3 DNA reads TGTGCCAGCAGCGTGACTAGCGGAAACAATGAGCAGTTCTTC. The encoded protein is CASSVTSGNNEQFF.

The chain links TRBV27 to TRBJ2-7; 8 nucleotides line up with TRBD1. The J segment lost 3 bases and the V segment lost 7 bases, leaving 5 bases of the junction unmatched. This CDR3 comprises 13 residues. The germline V gene has CDR1 MNHEY and CDR2 SMNVEV (reference sequence). The CDR3 loop reads CASKETGDYEQYF. The CDR3, as DNA: TGTGCCAGCAAGGAGACAGGGGACTACGAGCAGTACTTC.

The chain employs TRBV9 and TRBJ2-3; the D gene is possibly TRBD2 (5 bases). V lost 2 bases and J lost 3, with 10 bases in between. Per germline, CDR1 SGDLS and CDR2 YYNGEE. The CDR3 covers 14 residues. The CDR3 DNA reads TGTGCCAGCAGCGTGCGGCCGGGGACAGATACGCAGTATTTT. Its translation: CASSVRPGTDTQYF.

This clone was seen only once. The chain uses TRBV28 and TRBJ1-2; 7 positions agree with TRBD1. V was pared by 6 bases and J by 8 bases, with 9 bases of the junction left unmatched. This CDR3 region has 13 residues. Germline V CDR1 and CDR2: MDHEN, SYDVKM. The CDR3, as DNA: TGTGCCAGCAGAACACAGGGGTCTGTCGGCTACACCTTC. It specifies CASRTQGSVGYTF.

The genes are TRBV6-5 and TRBJ2-7, with a tentative D call TRBD1 (7 bases). V lost 7 bases and J lost 4, with 20 bases in between. The CDR3 is 15 residues long. Germline assignment: CDR1 MNHEY and CDR2 SVGAGI. CDR3 loop: CASTRGGTAFYEQYF. In DNA form, the CDR3 reads TGTGCCAGCACTCGGGGCGGGACAGCGTTTTACGAGCAGTACTTC.

V and J are TRBV2 and TRBJ2-7; TRBD1 agrees at 10 bases. CDR1 is SNHLY and CDR2 is FYNNEI in the germline V gene. The length of the CDR3 is 12 residues. Germline trimming cut 8 bases from V and 9 bases from J; bases unmatched to any gene: 7. The CDR3 nucleotides read TGTGCCAGCGGGACAGGGGTCCTAGGGCAGTACTTC. This sequence encodes CASGTGVLGQYF. Full variable domain (outside the CDR3, taken from reference TRBV2 and TRBJ2-7): EPEVTQTPSHQVTQMGQEVILRCVPISNHLYFYWYRQILGQKVEFLVSFYNNEISEKSEIFDDQFSVERPDGSNFTLKIRSTKLEDSAMYFCASGTGVLGQYFGPGTRLTVT.

This clone came up once. The chain combines TRBV5-1 with TRBJ1-4; D remains unclear. CDR1 is SGHRS and CDR2 is YFSETQ in the germline V gene. CDR3 length: 14 residues. Trimming stripped 7 bases from V and 6 bases from J, with 16 bases between. For the CDR3, the DNA is TGCGCCAGCGGCCGGGAGAGATCGGATGAAAAACTGTTTTTT. This codes for CASGRERSDEKLFF. The full variable domain, rest sourced from reference TRBV5-1 and TRBJ1-4, is KAGVTQTPRYLIKTRGQQVTLSCSPISGHRSVSWYQQTPGQGLQFLFEYFSETQRNKGNFPGRFSGRQFSNSRSEMNVSTLELGDSALYLCASGRERSDEKLFFGSGTQLSVL.

The genes are TRBV27 and TRBJ1-1, with TRBD1 as a possible D gene (6 bases). The CDR3 contains 12 residues. Trimming cost V 5 bases and J 10 bases, with 14 bases left between them. Per the germline V gene, CDR1 is MNHEY and CDR2 is SMNVEV (reference sequence). CDR3 in DNA: TGTGCCAGCAGTCCCTTGGGCAGGGGAGCTTTCTTT. This encodes CASSPLGRGAFF.

Details on this clone: The sample holds other DNA sequences that translate to the same CDR3. The rearrangement joins TRBV5-6 to TRBJ1-2; D remains unclear. Trimming pared 2 bases from V and 4 bases from J, leaving 6 bases between. There are 12 residues in the CDR3. The germline V gene has CDR1 SGHDT and CDR2 YYEEEE. CDR3 bases: TGTGCCAGCAGCTTACGGGGCTATGGCTACACCTTC. It codes for CASSLRGYGYTF.

The chain couples TRBV7-2 to TRBJ2-7; TRBD1 matches 7 bases. Per germline, CDR1 SGHTA and CDR2 FQGNSA. CDR3 length equals 14 residues. The junction had 11 bases not matched to a gene; V was cut back by 6 bases and J by 6 bases. CDR3 bases: TGTGCCAGCAGTCCTCCGGGACAGAGATTCGAGCAGTACTTC. Encoded protein: CASSPPGQRFEQYF.